The entry that follows covers one TCR beta chain sequence. Its cognate antigen is unknown. Primers used in a second PCR of about 7 to 11 cycles were a sample-barcoded 5' primer and a J-beta primer mix. Via MiXCR, TCRdb re-called the 5' RACE reads, giving one row per CDR3 protein. The data hold about a million distinct CDR3 sequences, with just over 50% observed a single time. Donors were healthy Caucasian individuals from Russia aged roughly 6 to 90. This sample was taken from a study of blood T cells in healthy people across ages. Study results and limitations: Roughly linear age-related decline in beta diversity appeared, significant by age approximately 43. No one knew whether donors had CMV, which possibly confounded expanded clonotype changes. Diversity was higher, and naive CD4+ cells more numerous, in long-lived donors than in aged donors.

CDR3 length: 15 residues. The V end was cut by 6 bases, the J end by 5 bases, with 16 bases between. CDR1 and CDR2 from the germline V gene are MNHNY and SVGAGI (reference sequence). This rearrangement joins TRBV6-6 to TRBJ2-2; perhaps TRBD2 as D (6 bases). This TCR was recovered from a woman between 55 and 75 years old in good health. The source material was blood. This CDR3 reads CASRPGRGRTGELFF. DNA for the CDR3: TGTGCCAGCAGGCCCGGGCGGGGACGGACCGGGGAGCTGTTTTTT.